This paragraph covers one T cell receptor (beta chain) sequence. Its antigen is currently unknown. The identical CDR3 is also encoded by other nucleotide sequences in the sample. The data were obtained in a study of CD8+ T cells in alopecia areata. The CDR3 sequence is 14 residues long. The germline V and J ends were trimmed by 1 base and 6 bases, with 12 bases remaining between them. The germline V gene has CDR1 SGHTA and CDR2 FQGNSA. As for treatment: oral pan-JAK inhibitor, 5-10 mg twice daily. Isolated RNA was reverse transcribed into cDNA used as the sequencing template. Clones were sequenced by immunoSEQ multiplex PCR, and TCRdb holds only the in-frame ones, with some missing. Of approximately 210,000 clones in the sample, around three fifths were seen once. The study, taken as a whole, reports: Lesional scalp displayed greater clonality than normal scalp, most notably in alopecia totalis/universalis.

The chain combines TRBV7-2 with TRBJ1-1; a possible D gene is TRBD1 (5 bases). This receptor was identified in a human donor with alopecia areata. The starting material was CD4+ T cells sorted from blood, obtained at week 4, from a patient treated with tofacitinib. DNA of the CDR3: TGTGCCAGCAGCTTAGAAGCAGGGAGAGCTGAAGCTTTCTTT. The encoded protein is CASSLEAGRAEAFF.